The 13 T cell receptor beta chains below were found in one sample sequenced in a study of Graves' ophthalmopathy and Graves' hyperthyroidism (dated by TCRdb to the late 2010s). Sequencing used an Illumina HiSeq 2000. TCR beta CDR3 regions were amplified from RNA transcripts for repertoire sequencing. HTBI primers and the Qiagen OneStep RT-PCR kit were used in a first-round RT-PCR, which was followed by a second-round multiplex PCR, size selection and purification. TCRdb itself trimmed the public reads at Q25 with fastp, ran MiXCR and retained productive beta chains. Rows are unified per CDR3 protein, each entry keeping the most common DNA and genes. Across this sample there are 400,000 to 450,000 distinct CDR3 sequences, with around 20% seen only once. The top ten clonotypes cover around 3.1% of the sample. Material for sequencing was peripheral blood. The receptors come from a woman younger than 30 with stable Graves' hyperthyroidism. Donor details come from another sample of the same person, matched by shared clones.

This clonotype appeared many times. This chain links TRBV7-8 with TRBJ2-7; D remains unclear. The germline gives CDR1 SGHVS, CDR2 FQNEAQ. The CDR3 loop spans 14 amino acids. Trimming pared 2 bases from V and 2 bases from J, leaving 10 bases between. This chain's CDR3 is CASSLSWETYEQYF. The CDR3 bases are TGTGCCAGCAGCTTAAGTTGGGAAACCTACGAGCAGTACTTC.

This clonotype has a count of ten or more. The V gene is TRBV19, the J gene TRBJ2-7, with D hard to call. The germline V gene encodes CDR1 LNHDA and CDR2 SQIVND (reference sequence). This CDR3 spans 13 amino acids. With 1 base removed from V and 0 bases from J, the gap between germline ends came to 4 bases. The CDR3: CASSIAISYEQYF. In DNA, the CDR3 is TGTGCCAGTAGTATAGCCATCTCCTACGAGCAGTACTTC.

Ten or more counts support this clonotype. The CDR3 DNA follows: TGCGCCAGCAGCGTGGGACAGGTGAACACTGAAGCTTTCTTT. It translates to CASSVGQVNTEAFF. This chain connects TRBV5-1 to TRBJ1-1; 8 nucleotides match TRBD1. The CDR3 has 14 residues. The V gene's germline CDR1 is SGHRS and CDR2 YFSETQ. With V trimmed by 4 bases and J by 0 bases, 2 bases remained unmatched.

This clonotype was seen at least ten times. This chain uses TRBV25-1 with TRBJ2-7, with 10 bases matching TRBD1. The V and J ends lost 1 base and 4 bases, in that order; junction bases with no gene match: 4. The CDR3 runs to 15 residues. The V gene's germline CDR1 is MGHDK and CDR2 SYGVNS. The CDR3 loop reads CASSELRTGGYEQYF. CDR3 bases: TGTGCCAGCAGTGAATTACGGACAGGGGGTTACGAGCAGTACTTC.

This clonotype has at least ten counts. The chain has TRBV20-1 and TRBJ2-7, with D unclear. Between the trimmed V and J ends, which lost 4 bases and 6 bases, there was a span of 13 bases. Looked up from germline, CDR1 is DFQATT and CDR2 is SNEGSKA (reference sequence). The CDR3 covers 12 residues. Here the CDR3 reads CSANSGRGEQYF. Here the CDR3 DNA reads TGCAGTGCTAACTCAGGACGAGGCGAGCAGTACTTC.

This clonotype was observed a handful of times. V is TRBV12-5 and J is TRBJ2-7; D is ambiguous. The CDR3 covers 11 residues. Trimming removed 1 base at V and 10 bases at J, with 8 bases between. CDR1 and CDR2 from the germline V gene are LGHNT and FRNRAP. This CDR3 is CASGLGEPQYF. CDR3 in DNA: TGTGCTAGTGGTTTGGGGGAACCCCAGTACTTC.

The CDR3 here is CASSFLTGSYGYTF. The CDR3 bases are TGTGCCAGCAGTTTCCTGACAGGGTCCTATGGCTACACCTTC. V is TRBV28 and J is TRBJ1-2; TRBD1 matches at 7 bases. V was pared by 3 bases and J by 4 bases, with 5 bases of the junction left unmatched. Germline CDR1 is MDHEN and CDR2 is SYDVKM. This CDR3 contains 14 residues.

Ten or more counts support this clonotype. The chain's CDR3 is CATSDLTANYGYTF. The CDR3 bases are TGTGCCACCAGTGATCTGACAGCTAACTATGGCTACACCTTC. The V and J genes are TRBV24-1 and TRBJ1-2; D may be TRBD1 (5 bases). Germline CDR1 KGHDR, CDR2 SFDVKD. The CDR3 runs to 14 residues. V was trimmed by 3 bases and J by 0 bases, leaving 7 bases between them.

The sample holds many counts of this clonotype. V and J are TRBV6-1 and TRBJ1-6; unclear D gene. Trimming left V 4 bases short and J 0 bases short, with 7 bases between. The germline V gene has CDR1 MNHNS and CDR2 SASEGT. The CDR3 loop spans 15 amino acids. CDR3 in amino acids: CASSGRSSYNSPLHF. CDR3 DNA sequence: TGTGCCAGCAGTGGTAGGAGCTCCTATAATTCACCCCTCCACTTT.

The chain couples TRBV9 to TRBJ2-7, with TRBD1 matching over 7 bases. CDR3 size: 14 residues. Trimming removed 5 bases from V and 2 bases from J; junction bases left unmatched: 7. From germline, CDR1 is SGDLS and CDR2 YYNGEE. The chain's CDR3 is CASSSTGIPYEQYF. The CDR3 DNA reads as TGTGCCAGCAGTTCGACAGGGATCCCCTACGAGCAGTACTTC.

In its sample, this clonotype was seen many times. This chain links TRBV5-5 with TRBJ1-1; 9 nucleotides match TRBD1. CDR3 length: 16 amino acids. V lost 4 bases to trimming and J lost 3 bases; unmatched junction nucleotides: 10. Germline CDR1 reads SGHKS; CDR2 reads YYEKEE (reference sequence). CDR3 amino acids: CASSTRTGAIDTEAFF. CDR3 bases: TGTGCCAGCAGCACTCGGACAGGGGCGATAGACACTGAAGCTTTCTTT.

This clonotype was observed many times. J is TRBJ2-7 and V is TRBV15, with 8 bases lining up with TRBD1. Germline assignment: CDR1 LNHNV and CDR2 YYDKDF (reference sequence). V lost 1 base, J lost 3 bases, and 2 bases stayed unmatched. This CDR3 spans 14 amino acids. CDR3 sequence (DNA): TGTGCCACCAGCAGAGGCGACAGGGGCTACGAGCAGTACTTC. Translation: CATSRGDRGYEQYF.

This clonotype was counted at least ten times. A much larger clone differs by one base, so this may be a read error. DNA of the CDR3: TGTGCCAGCAGCGCGACAGGATATGGCTACACCTTC. It translates to CASSATGYGYTF. The V gene is TRBV9, the J gene TRBJ1-2; D is possibly TRBD1 (6 bases). The CDR3 spans 12 residues. V gave up 3 bases and J gave up 5 bases, with 8 bases separating them. Germline-derived CDR1 and CDR2 are SGDLS and YYNGEE.